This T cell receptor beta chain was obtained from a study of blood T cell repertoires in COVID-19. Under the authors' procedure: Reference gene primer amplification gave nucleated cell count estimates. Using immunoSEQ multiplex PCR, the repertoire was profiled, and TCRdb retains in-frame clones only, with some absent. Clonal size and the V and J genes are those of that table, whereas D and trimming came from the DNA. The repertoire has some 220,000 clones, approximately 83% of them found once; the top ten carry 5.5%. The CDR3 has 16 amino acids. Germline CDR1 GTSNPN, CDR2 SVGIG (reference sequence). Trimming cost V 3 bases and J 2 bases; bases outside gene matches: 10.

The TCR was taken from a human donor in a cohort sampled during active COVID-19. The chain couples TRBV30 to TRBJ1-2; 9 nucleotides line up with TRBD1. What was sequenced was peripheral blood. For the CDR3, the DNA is TGTGCCTGGAGGGTGTCGAAAGGACAGGGGAACTATGGCTACACCTTC. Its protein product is CAWRVSKGQGNYGYTF.